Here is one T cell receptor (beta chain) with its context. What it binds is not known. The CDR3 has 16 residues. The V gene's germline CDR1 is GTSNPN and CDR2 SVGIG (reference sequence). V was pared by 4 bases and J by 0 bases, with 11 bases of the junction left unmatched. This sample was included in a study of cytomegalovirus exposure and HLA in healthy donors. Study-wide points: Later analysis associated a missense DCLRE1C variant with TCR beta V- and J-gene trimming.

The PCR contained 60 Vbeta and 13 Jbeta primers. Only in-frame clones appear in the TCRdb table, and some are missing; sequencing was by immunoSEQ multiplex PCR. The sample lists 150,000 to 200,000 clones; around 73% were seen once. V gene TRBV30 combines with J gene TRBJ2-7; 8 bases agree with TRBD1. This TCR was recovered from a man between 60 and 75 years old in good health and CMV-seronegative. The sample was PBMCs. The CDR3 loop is CAWNKPGGQASYEQYF. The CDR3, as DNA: TGTGCCTGGAACAAGCCCGGGGGACAGGCCTCCTACGAGCAGTACTTC.